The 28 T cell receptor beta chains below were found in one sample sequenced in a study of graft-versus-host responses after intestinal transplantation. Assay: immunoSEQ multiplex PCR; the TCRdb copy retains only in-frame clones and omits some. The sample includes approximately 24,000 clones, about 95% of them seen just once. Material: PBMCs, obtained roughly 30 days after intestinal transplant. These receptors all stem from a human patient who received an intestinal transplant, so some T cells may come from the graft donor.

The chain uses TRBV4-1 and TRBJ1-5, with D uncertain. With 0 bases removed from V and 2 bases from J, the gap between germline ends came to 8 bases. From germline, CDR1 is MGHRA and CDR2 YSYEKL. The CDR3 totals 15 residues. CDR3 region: CASSQDRRRNQPQHF. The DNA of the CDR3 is TGCGCCAGCAGCCAAGATCGACGGCGCAATCAGCCCCAGCATTTT.

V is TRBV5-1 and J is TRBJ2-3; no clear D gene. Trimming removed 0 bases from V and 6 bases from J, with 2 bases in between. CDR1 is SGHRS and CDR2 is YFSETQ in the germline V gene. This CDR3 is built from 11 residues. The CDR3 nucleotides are TGCGCCAGCAGCTTGGGGGATACGCAGTATTTT. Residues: CASSLGDTQYF.

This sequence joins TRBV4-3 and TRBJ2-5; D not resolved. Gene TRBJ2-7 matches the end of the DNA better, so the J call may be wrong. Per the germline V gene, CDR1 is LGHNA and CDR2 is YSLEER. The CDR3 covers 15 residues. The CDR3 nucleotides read TGCGCCAGCAGCCAAGATTTGACCAGCCGCTACGAGCAGTACTTC. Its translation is CASSQDLTSRYEQYF.

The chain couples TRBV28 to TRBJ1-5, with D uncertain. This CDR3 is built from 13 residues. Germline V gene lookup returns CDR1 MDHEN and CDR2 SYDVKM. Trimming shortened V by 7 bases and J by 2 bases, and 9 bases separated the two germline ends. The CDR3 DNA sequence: TGTGCCAGCAATGAGCGGGGCAATCAGCCCCAGCATTTT. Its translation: CASNERGNQPQHF.

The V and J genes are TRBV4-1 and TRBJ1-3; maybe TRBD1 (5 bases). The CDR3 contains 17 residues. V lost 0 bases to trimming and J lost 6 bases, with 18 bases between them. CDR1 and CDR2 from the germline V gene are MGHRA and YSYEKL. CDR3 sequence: CASSQEWGRPLENTIYF. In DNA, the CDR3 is TGCGCCAGCAGCCAAGAATGGGGCAGGCCCCTTGAAAACACCATATATTTT.

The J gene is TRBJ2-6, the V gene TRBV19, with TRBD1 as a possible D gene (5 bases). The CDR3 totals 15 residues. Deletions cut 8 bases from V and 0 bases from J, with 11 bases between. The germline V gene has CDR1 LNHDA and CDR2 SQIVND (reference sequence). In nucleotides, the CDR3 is TGTGCCAGTCAGGACACTTTCTCTGGGGCCAACGTCCTGACTTTC. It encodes CASQDTFSGANVLTF.

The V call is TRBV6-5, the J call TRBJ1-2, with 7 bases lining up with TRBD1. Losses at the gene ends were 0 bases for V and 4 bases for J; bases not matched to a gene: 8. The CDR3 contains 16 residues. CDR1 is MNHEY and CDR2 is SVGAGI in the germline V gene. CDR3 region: CASSYSLDRLTYGYTF. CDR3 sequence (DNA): TGTGCCAGCAGTTACTCGCTGGACAGGCTTACCTATGGCTACACCTTC.

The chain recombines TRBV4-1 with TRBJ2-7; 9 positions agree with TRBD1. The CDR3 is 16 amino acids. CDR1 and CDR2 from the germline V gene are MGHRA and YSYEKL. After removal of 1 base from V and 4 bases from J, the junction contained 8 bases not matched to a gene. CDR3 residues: CASSQVGGQGVYEQYF. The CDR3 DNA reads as TGCGCCAGCAGCCAAGTAGGGGGACAGGGTGTATACGAGCAGTACTTC.

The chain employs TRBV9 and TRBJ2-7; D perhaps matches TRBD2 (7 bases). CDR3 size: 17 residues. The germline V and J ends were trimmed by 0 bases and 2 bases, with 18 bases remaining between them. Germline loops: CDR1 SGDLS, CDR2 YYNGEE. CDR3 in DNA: TGTGCCAGCAGCGTAGGAGGGGGGGGGACGCCTACCTACGAGCAGTACTTC. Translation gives CASSVGGGGTPTYEQYF.

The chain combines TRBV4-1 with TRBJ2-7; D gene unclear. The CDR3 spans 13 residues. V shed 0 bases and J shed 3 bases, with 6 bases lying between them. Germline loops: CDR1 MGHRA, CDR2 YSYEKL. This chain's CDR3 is CASSQDLGYEQYF. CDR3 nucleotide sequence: TGCGCCAGCAGCCAAGATTTGGGCTACGAGCAGTACTTC.

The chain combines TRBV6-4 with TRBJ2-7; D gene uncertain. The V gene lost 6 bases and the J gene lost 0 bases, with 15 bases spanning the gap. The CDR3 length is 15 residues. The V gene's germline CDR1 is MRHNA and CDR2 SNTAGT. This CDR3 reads CASRHGPRSSYEQYF. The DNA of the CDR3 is TGTGCCAGCAGACACGGACCGAGGAGCTCCTACGAGCAGTACTTC.

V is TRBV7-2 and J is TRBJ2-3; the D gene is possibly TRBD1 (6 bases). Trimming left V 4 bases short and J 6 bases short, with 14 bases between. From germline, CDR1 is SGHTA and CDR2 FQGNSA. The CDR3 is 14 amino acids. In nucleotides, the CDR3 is TGTGCCAGCAGCTGGCGACAGGAGGCGGATACGCAGTATTTT. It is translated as CASSWRQEADTQYF. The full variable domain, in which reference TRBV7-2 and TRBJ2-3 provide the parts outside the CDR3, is GAGVSQSPSNKVTEKGKDVELRCDPISGHTALYWYRQSLGQGLEFLIYFQGNSAPDKSGLPSDRFSAERTGGSVSTLTIQRTQQEDSAVYLCASSWRQEADTQYFGPGTRLTVL.

The CDR3 protein is CASSPFADRGEDTQYF. Here the CDR3 DNA reads TGTGCCAGCAGCCCCTTCGCCGACAGGGGTGAAGATACGCAGTATTTT. The rearrangement links TRBV7-6 to TRBJ2-3; 8 bases match TRBD1. The CDR3 has 16 residues. Trimming cost V 5 bases and J 5 bases; bases outside gene matches: 12. Germline lookup yields CDR1 SGHVS and CDR2 FNYEAQ.

Here the CDR3 reads CASSHTRDLIYGYTF. The CDR3 region has the DNA TGTGCCAGCAGCCACACCAGGGATCTGATCTATGGCTACACCTTC. The chain couples TRBV7-2 to TRBJ1-2; possibly TRBD1 for D (5 bases). The CDR3 is 15 amino acids. From germline, CDR1 is SGHTA and CDR2 FQGNSA. V lost 5 bases and J lost 4, with 17 bases in between.

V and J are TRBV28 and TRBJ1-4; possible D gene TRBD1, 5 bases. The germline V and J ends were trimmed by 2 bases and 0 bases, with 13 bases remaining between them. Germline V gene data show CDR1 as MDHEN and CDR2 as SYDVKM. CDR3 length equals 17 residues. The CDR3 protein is CASSLIGAAATNEKLFF. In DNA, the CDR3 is TGTGCCAGCAGTTTAATAGGGGCGGCCGCAACTAATGAAAAACTGTTTTTT.

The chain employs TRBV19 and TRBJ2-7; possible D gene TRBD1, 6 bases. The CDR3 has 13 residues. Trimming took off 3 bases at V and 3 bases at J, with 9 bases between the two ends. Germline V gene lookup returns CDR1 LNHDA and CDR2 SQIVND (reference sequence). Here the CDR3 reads CASSIEQGYEQYF. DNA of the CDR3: TGTGCCAGTAGTATTGAACAGGGCTACGAGCAGTACTTC.

The chain's CDR3 is CASSPGGGAVNTEAFF. DNA of the CDR3: TGTGCCAGCTCACCGGGAGGGGGCGCGGTGAACACTGAAGCTTTCTTT. V usage is TRBV18 and J usage is TRBJ1-1; TRBD1 agrees at 7 bases. Unmatched junction bases numbered 7, after V lost 3 bases and J lost 0 bases. This CDR3 contains 16 residues. Germline CDR1 is KGHSH and CDR2 is LQKENI.

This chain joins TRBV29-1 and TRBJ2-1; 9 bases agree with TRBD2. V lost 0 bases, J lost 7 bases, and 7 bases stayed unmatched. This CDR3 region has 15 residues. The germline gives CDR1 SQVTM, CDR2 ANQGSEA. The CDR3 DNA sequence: TGCAGCGTTGAAGATCGCGGGAGGGCCGGGAATGAGCAGTTCTTC. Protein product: CSVEDRGRAGNEQFF.

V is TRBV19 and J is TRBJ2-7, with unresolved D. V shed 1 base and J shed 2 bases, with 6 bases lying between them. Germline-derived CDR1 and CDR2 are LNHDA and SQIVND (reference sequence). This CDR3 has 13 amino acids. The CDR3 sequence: CASSIGVTYEQYF. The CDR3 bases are TGTGCCAGTAGTATAGGGGTCACCTACGAGCAGTACTTC.

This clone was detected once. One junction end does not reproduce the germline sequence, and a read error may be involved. CDR3 loop: CASCQRVVSPYEQYF. The CDR3 coding sequence is TGTGCCAGCTGCCAACGGGTCGTCAGCCCCTACGAGCAGTACTTC. The J gene is TRBJ2-7, the V gene TRBV14; D is undetermined. There are 15 residues in the CDR3. Per the germline V gene, CDR1 is SGHDN and CDR2 is FVKESK. Based on the CDR3 plus reference TRBV14 and TRBJ2-7, the full variable domain is EAGVTQFPSHSVIEKGQTVTLRCDPISGHDNLYWYRRVMGKEIKFLLHFVKESKQDESGMPNNRFLAERTGGTYSTLKVQPAELEDSGVYFCASCQRVVSPYEQYFGPGTRLTVT.

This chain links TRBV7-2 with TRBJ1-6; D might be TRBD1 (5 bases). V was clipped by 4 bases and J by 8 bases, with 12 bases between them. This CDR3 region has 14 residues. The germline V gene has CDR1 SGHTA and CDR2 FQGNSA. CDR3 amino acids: CASSSGTNHSPLHF. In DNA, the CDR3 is TGTGCCAGCAGCTCCGGGACTAATCATTCACCCCTCCACTTT.

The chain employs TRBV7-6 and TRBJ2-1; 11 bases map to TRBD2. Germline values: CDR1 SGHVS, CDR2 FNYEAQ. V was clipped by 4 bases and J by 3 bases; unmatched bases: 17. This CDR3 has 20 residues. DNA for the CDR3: TGTGCCAGCAGCTCTTCACTCCGCCCGGGACTAGCGGACAACTACAATGAGCAGTTCTTC. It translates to CASSSSLRPGLADNYNEQFF.

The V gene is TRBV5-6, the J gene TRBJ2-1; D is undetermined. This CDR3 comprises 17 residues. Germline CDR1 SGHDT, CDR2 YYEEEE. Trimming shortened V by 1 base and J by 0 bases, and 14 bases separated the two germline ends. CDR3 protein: CASSLFIWAFSYNEQFF. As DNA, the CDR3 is TGTGCCAGCAGCTTGTTTATCTGGGCCTTCTCCTACAATGAGCAGTTCTTC.

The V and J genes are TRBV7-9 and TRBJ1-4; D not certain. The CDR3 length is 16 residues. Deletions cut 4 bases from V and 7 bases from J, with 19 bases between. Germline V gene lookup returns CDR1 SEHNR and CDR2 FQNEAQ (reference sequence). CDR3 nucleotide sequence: TGTGCCAGCAGCTCGTACCGTGGCGGGGATACTGAAAAACTGTTTTTT. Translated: CASSSYRGGDTEKLFF.

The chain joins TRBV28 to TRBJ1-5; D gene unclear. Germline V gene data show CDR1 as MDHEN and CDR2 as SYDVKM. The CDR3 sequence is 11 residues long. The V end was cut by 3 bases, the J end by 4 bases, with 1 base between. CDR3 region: CASSFNQPQHF. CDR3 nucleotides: TGTGCCAGCAGTTTTAATCAGCCCCAGCATTTT.

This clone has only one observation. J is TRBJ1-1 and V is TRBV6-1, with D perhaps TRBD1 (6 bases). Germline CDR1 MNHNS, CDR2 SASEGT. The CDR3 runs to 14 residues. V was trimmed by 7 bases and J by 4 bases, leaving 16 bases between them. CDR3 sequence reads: CASTKGGGSTEAFF. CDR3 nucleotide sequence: TGTGCCAGCACCAAAGGGGGGGGTAGCACTGAAGCTTTCTTT.

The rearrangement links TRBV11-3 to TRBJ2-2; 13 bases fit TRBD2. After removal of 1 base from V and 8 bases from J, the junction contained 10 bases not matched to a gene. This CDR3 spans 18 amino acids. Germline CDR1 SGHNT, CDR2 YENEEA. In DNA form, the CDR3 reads TGTGCCAGCAGCTTAGTTGGGCGGACTAGCGGGGGAGAGGGGGAGCTGTTTTTT. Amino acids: CASSLVGRTSGGEGELFF.

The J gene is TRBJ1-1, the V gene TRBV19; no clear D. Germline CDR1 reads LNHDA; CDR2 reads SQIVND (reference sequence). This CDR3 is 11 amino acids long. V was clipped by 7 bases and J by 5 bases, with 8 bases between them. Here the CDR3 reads CASKGGTEAFF. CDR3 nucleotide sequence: TGTGCCAGTAAAGGCGGGACTGAAGCTTTCTTT.